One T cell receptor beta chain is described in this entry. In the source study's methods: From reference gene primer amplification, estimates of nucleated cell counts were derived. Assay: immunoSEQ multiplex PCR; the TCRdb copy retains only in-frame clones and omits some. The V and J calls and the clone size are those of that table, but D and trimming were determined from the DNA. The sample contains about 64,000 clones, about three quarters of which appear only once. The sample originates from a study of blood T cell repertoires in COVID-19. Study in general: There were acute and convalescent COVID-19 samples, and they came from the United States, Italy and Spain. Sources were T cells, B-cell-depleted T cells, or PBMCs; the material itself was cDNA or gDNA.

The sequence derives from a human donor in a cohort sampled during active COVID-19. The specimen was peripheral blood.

The CDR3 loop reads CASSAAGGFTGELFF. In DNA, the CDR3 is TGTGCCAGCTCAGCGGCCGGGGGGTTCACCGGGGAGCTGTTTTTT. The chain links TRBV18 to TRBJ2-2; TRBD2 agrees at 7 bases. Germline V gives CDR1 KGHSH, CDR2 LQKENI. This CDR3 has 15 amino acids. With V trimmed by 5 bases and J by 4 bases, 7 bases remained unmatched. The full variable domain, in which reference TRBV18 and TRBJ2-2 provide the parts outside the CDR3, is NAGVMQNPRHLVRRRGQEARLRCSPMKGHSHVYWYRQLPEEGLKFMVYLQKENIIDESGMPKERFSAEFPKEGPSILRIQQVVRGDSAAYFCASSAAGGFTGELFFGEGSRLTVL.